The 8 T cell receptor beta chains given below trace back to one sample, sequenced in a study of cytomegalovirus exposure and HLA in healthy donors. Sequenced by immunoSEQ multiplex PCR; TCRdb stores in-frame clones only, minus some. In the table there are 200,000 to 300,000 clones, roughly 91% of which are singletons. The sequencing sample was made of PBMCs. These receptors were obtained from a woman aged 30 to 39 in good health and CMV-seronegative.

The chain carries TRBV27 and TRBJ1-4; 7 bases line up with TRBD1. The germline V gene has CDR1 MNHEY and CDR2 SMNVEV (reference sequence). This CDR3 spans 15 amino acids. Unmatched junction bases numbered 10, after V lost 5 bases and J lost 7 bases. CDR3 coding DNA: TGTGCCAGCAGTCCCCGGACAGGAACGGGTGAAAAACTGTTTTTT. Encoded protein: CASSPRTGTGEKLFF.

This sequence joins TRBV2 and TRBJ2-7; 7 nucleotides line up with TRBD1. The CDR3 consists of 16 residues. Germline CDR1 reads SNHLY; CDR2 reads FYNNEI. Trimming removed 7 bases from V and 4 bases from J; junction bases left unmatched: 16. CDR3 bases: TGTGCCAGCATACCCCTCGCACTAGACAGGGAATACGAGCAGTACTTC. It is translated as CASIPLALDREYEQYF.

The CDR3 loop is CSVEATGGNTQYF. CDR3 coding DNA: TGCAGCGTTGAGGCGACAGGGGGTAATACGCAGTATTTT. The chain uses TRBV29-1 and TRBJ2-3, with 9 positions matching TRBD1. CDR1 and CDR2 from the germline V gene are SQVTM and ANQGSEA. The V segment lost 3 bases and the J segment 7 bases; nucleotides outside the gene matches: 5. The CDR3 totals 13 residues.

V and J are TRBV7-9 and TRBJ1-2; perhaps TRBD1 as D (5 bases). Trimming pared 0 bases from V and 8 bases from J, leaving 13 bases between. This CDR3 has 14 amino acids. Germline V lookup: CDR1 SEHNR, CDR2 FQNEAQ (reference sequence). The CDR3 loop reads CASSLAGPSGGYTF. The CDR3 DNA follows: TGTGCCAGCAGCTTAGCGGGACCCTCCGGGGGCTACACCTTC.

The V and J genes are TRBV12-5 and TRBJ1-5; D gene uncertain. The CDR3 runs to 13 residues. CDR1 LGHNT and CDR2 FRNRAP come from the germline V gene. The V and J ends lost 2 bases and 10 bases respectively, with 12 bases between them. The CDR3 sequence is CASGLSVESPQHF. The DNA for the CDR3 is TGTGCTAGTGGTTTGAGTGTGGAGAGTCCCCAGCATTTT.

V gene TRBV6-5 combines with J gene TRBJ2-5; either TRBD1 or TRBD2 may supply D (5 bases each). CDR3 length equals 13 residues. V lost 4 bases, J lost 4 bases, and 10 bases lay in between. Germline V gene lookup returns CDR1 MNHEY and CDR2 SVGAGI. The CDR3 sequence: CASSFGGGETQYF. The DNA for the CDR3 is TGTGCCAGCAGTTTTGGGGGTGGAGAGACCCAGTACTTC.

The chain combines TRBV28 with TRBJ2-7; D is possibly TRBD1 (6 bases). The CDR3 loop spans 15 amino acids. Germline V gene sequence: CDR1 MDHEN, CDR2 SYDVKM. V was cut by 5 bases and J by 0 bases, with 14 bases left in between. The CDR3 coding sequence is TGTGCCAGCAGTCCCTCCCCGACAGGCTCCTACGAGCAGTACTTC. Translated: CASSPSPTGSYEQYF.

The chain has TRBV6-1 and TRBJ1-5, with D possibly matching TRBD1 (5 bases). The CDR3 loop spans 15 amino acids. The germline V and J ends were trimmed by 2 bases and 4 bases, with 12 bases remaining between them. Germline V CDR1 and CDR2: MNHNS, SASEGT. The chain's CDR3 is CASSELRAGNQPQHF. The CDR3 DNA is TGTGCCAGCAGTGAATTAAGGGCAGGGAATCAGCCCCAGCATTTT.